One and the same sample provided the 27 T cell receptor beta chains below, sequenced in a study of T cell responses to AZD1222 COVID-19 vaccine. Only in-frame clones appear in the TCRdb table, and some are missing; sequencing was by immunoSEQ multiplex PCR. Among over 100,000 clones, about nine tenths were seen once, and the ten largest hold about a fifth. The specimen was peripheral blood, collected on day 0 of AZD1222 vaccination. All receptors come from an adult in good health.

The chain uses TRBV7-9 and TRBJ2-3, with 8 bases aligning to TRBD2. V shed 1 base and J 2 bases; nucleotides not matched to a gene: 5. This CDR3 is 16 amino acids long. CDR1 is SEHNR, CDR2 FQNEAQ, per germline (reference sequence). The CDR3 nucleotides are TGTGCCAGCAGCTTAGAAGTAGCGGGGAACACAGATACGCAGTATTTT. This sequence encodes CASSLEVAGNTDTQYF.

The genes are TRBV11-1 and TRBJ2-3; either TRBD1 or TRBD2 may fit D (6 bases each). CDR3 size: 12 residues. CDR1 and CDR2 (germline): SGHAT, FQDESV (reference sequence). V lost 5 bases and J 6 bases, leaving 9 bases between the germline ends. The chain's CDR3 is CASSGGGDTQYF. CDR3 DNA sequence: TGTGCCAGCAGCGGAGGGGGTGATACGCAGTATTTT.

This chain links TRBV7-2 with TRBJ2-6, with D uncertain. The CDR3 sequence is 13 residues long. With 1 base removed from V and 3 bases from J, the gap between germline ends came to 1 base. Germline lookup yields CDR1 SGHTA and CDR2 FQGNSA. The CDR3, as DNA: TGTGCCAGCAGCTTAGATGGGGCCAACGTCCTGACTTTC. The encoded protein is CASSLDGANVLTF.

This chain links TRBV7-9 with TRBJ1-1; D is unclear. CDR1 and CDR2 (germline): SEHNR, FQNEAQ (reference sequence). V was shortened by 5 bases and J by 3 bases, with 7 bases between the two germline ends. The CDR3 covers 12 residues. The CDR3 region is CASSSRHTEAFF. The CDR3 DNA reads TGTGCCAGCAGCAGCCGCCACACTGAAGCTTTCTTT.

This clone was recorded once. The chain links TRBV5-1 to TRBJ2-3; 12 positions match TRBD2. Germline V lookup: CDR1 SGHRS, CDR2 YFSETQ. The CDR3 loop spans 16 amino acids. V lost 3 bases to trimming and J lost 4 bases; unmatched junction nucleotides: 6. The CDR3 DNA reads TGCGCCAGCAGCTCCGGTCTAGCGGGGGGGGCAGATACGCAGTATTTT. This sequence encodes CASSSGLAGGADTQYF. Drawing the rest from reference TRBV5-1 and TRBJ2-3, the complete variable domain is KAGVTQTPRYLIKTRGQQVTLSCSPISGHRSVSWYQQTPGQGLQFLFEYFSETQRNKGNFPGRFSGRQFSNSRSEMNVSTLELGDSALYLCASSSGLAGGADTQYFGPGTRLTVL.

The J gene is TRBJ1-5, the V gene TRBV2; D gene unclear. Germline V gene lookup returns CDR1 SNHLY and CDR2 FYNNEI. V was shortened by 6 bases and J by 0 bases, with 12 bases between the two germline ends. The CDR3 extends over 15 amino acids. The CDR3 sequence: CASRSGGYSNQPQHF. The CDR3 DNA reads as TGTGCCAGCAGGTCGGGTGGGTATAGCAATCAGCCCCAGCATTTT.

The chain combines TRBV15 with TRBJ1-2, with D unclear. V was cut by 3 bases and J by 2 bases, with 16 bases left in between. In germline, CDR1 is LNHNV, CDR2 YYDKDF (reference sequence). The CDR3 is 16 amino acids. Here the CDR3 reads CATSRDRGSLNYGYTF. CDR3 coding DNA: TGTGCCACCAGCAGGGACCGAGGCAGTCTAAACTATGGCTACACCTTC.

This rearrangement joins TRBV5-1 to TRBJ2-1; D is possibly TRBD1 or TRBD2 (6 bases each). Trimming stripped 9 bases from V and 5 bases from J, with 18 bases between. Germline-derived CDR1 and CDR2 are SGHRS and YFSETQ. The CDR3 has 14 residues. The DNA for the CDR3 is TGCGCCACCACTCAGGGGACTTTTGACAATGAGCAGTTCTTC. Its translation is CATTQGTFDNEQFF.

The chain links TRBV27 to TRBJ1-1; possible D gene TRBD1, 5 bases. The CDR3 covers 14 residues. V dropped 8 bases and J dropped 4 bases, with 17 bases sitting between them. Germline lookup yields CDR1 MNHEY and CDR2 SMNVEV (reference sequence). This CDR3 is CASPPAGGGTEAFF. DNA of the CDR3: TGTGCCAGCCCCCCCGCGGGGGGGGGCACTGAAGCTTTCTTT.

The CDR3 reads CASKTAGSDEQYF. The DNA of the CDR3 is TGCGCCAGCAAAACGGCAGGGTCGGACGAGCAGTACTTC. This chain connects TRBV10-2 to TRBJ2-7; TRBD1 is a possible D gene (5 bases). The CDR3 covers 13 residues. Germline CDR1 WSHSY, CDR2 SAAADI. Trimming shortened V by 7 bases and J by 5 bases, and 15 bases separated the two germline ends.

CDR3 sequence: CASSQELGGNQPQHF. The CDR3 nucleotides are TGTGCCAGCAGCCAAGAGCTGGGGGGCAATCAGCCCCAGCATTTT. This chain connects TRBV3-1 (or the pseudogene TRBV3-2) to TRBJ1-5, with D perhaps matching TRBD1 (5 bases). V dropped 0 bases and J dropped 2 bases, with 8 bases sitting between them. CDR3 size: 15 residues. In germline, CDR1 is LGHDT, CDR2 YNNKEL (reference sequence).

This chain connects TRBV5-5 to TRBJ1-5; D is uncertain. Germline CDR1 and CDR2: SGHKS and YYEKEE (reference sequence). The V end was cut by 2 bases, the J end by 9 bases, with 12 bases between. The CDR3 totals 13 residues. CDR3 loop: CASSFDGSGPQHF. CDR3 coding DNA: TGTGCCAGCAGCTTTGACGGGTCAGGGCCCCAGCATTTT. Using reference TRBV5-5 and TRBJ1-5 for the parts outside the CDR3, the full variable domain is DAGVTQSPTHLIKTRGQQVTLRCSPISGHKSVSWYQQVLGQGPQFIFQYYEKEERGRGNFPDRFSARQFPNYSSELNVNALLLGDSALYLCASSFDGSGPQHFGDGTRLSIL.

J is TRBJ1-2 and V is TRBV7-2; D perhaps matches TRBD1 (5 bases). V lost 3 bases and J lost 4, with 12 bases in between. CDR3 length: 14 amino acids. CDR1 is SGHTA, CDR2 FQGNSA, per germline. The CDR3 loop is CASSFLRTGYGYTF. The CDR3, as DNA: TGTGCCAGCAGCTTCCTACGAACAGGCTATGGCTACACCTTC.

The CDR3, as DNA: TGTGCCAGCAGCTTGGGTGCGCTTGCCGAGCAGTACTTC. Encoded protein: CASSLGALAEQYF. V gene TRBV5-4 combines with J gene TRBJ2-7; no reliable D call. Germline V gene sequence: CDR1 SGHNT, CDR2 YYREEE (reference sequence). The CDR3 consists of 13 residues. V dropped 0 bases and J dropped 6 bases, with 10 bases sitting between them.

This clone was seen a few times. CDR3 loop: CASNSDSMNTEAFF. Here the CDR3 DNA reads TGCGCCAGCAACTCGGACAGTATGAACACTGAAGCTTTCTTT. The V and J genes are TRBV10-1 and TRBJ1-1; a weak D match, TRBD1 (6 bases). V was clipped by 7 bases and J by 0 bases, with 12 bases between them. In germline, CDR1 is WNHNN, CDR2 SYGVQD (reference sequence). This CDR3 comprises 14 residues.

This clone was seen just once. The J gene is TRBJ1-1, the V gene TRBV4-1; D is perhaps TRBD1 (5 bases). This CDR3 comprises 21 residues. Trimming took 1 base from V and 7 from J, leaving 34 bases between them. Germline CDR1 MGHRA, CDR2 YSYEKL. CDR3 bases: TGCGCCAGCAGCCAAGGTAGGGCATACCAGTCGACCTGGGGGAAACACGGTGAAGCTTTCTTT. Its translation: CASSQGRAYQSTWGKHGEAFF.

Only a few counts were recorded for this clone. Written as DNA, the CDR3 is TGCGCCAGCAGCCAAGCGGCGGCAGGGGATTTGCGAAAACTGTTTTTT. Its translation is CASSQAAAGDLRKLFF. The genes are TRBV4-3 and TRBJ1-4; D possibly corresponds to TRBD1 (6 bases). The CDR3 runs 16 residues. Germline CDR1 and CDR2: LGHNA and YSLEER. V was pared by 1 base and J by 10 bases, with 19 bases between.

This rearrangement joins TRBV5-8 to TRBJ2-7; no clear D gene. This CDR3 is 14 amino acids long. V lost 4 bases, J lost 2 bases, and 13 bases lay in between. The germline CDR1 and CDR2 sequences are SGHTS and YDEGEE. The CDR3 sequence is CASSVAGRTYEQYF. The CDR3 DNA follows: TGTGCCAGCAGCGTTGCTGGCAGAACCTACGAGCAGTACTTC. The entire variable domain, with the rest obtained from reference TRBV5-8 and TRBJ2-7, is as follows: EAGVTQSPTHLIKTRGQQATLRCSPISGHTSVYWYQQALGLGLQFLLWYDEGEERNRGNFPPRFSGRQFPNYSSELNVNALELEDSALYLCASSVAGRTYEQYFGPGTRLTVT.

The J gene is TRBJ2-1, the V gene TRBV3-1 (or the pseudogene TRBV3-2), with D possibly called TRBD1 or TRBD2 (6 bases each). The CDR3 extends over 13 amino acids. CDR1 LGHDT and CDR2 YNNKEL come from the germline V gene (reference sequence). V was clipped by 5 bases and J by 6 bases, with 11 bases between them. The CDR3 DNA follows: TGTGCCAGCAGCTTAAGGGGGGTCAATGAGCAGTTCTTC. Translation: CASSLRGVNEQFF.

The chain is built from TRBV7-2 and TRBJ1-2, with a tentative D call TRBD1 (6 bases). V lost 5 bases and J lost 6, with 16 bases in between. The CDR3 length is 14 residues. Germline V gene data show CDR1 as SGHTA and CDR2 as FQGNSA. The CDR3 coding sequence is TGTGCCAGCAGCCTCCTTTGGGGGGGCGATGGCTACACCTTC. It translates to CASSLLWGGDGYTF.

This sequence joins TRBV28 and TRBJ2-4; TRBD2 aligns across 7 bases. The V gene's germline CDR1 is MDHEN and CDR2 SYDVKM. CDR3 length: 16 residues. V was pared by 6 bases and J by 0 bases, with 8 bases of the junction left unmatched. CDR3 protein: CASSQGGSKAKNIQYF. CDR3 coding DNA: TGTGCCAGCAGCCAGGGAGGGAGTAAAGCCAAAAACATTCAGTACTTC.

J is TRBJ2-1 and V is TRBV14, with 7 nucleotides matching TRBD1. V dropped 4 bases and J dropped 3; count of bases not matched to a gene: 3. Germline lookup yields CDR1 SGHDN and CDR2 FVKESK. This CDR3 spans 14 amino acids. In DNA form, the CDR3 reads TGTGCCAGCAGCCCCCGGGACAGCTACAATGAGCAGTTCTTC. Its translation is CASSPRDSYNEQFF.

The CDR3 DNA reads TGTGCCAGCAGCTTGGACAGGGGGATCTATAGCAATCAGCCCCAGCATTTT. Amino acids: CASSLDRGIYSNQPQHF. The chain recombines TRBV7-9 with TRBJ1-5; 10 nucleotides match TRBD1. Germline CDR1 and CDR2: SEHNR and FQNEAQ (reference sequence). V was pared by 3 bases and J by 0 bases, with 5 bases of the junction left unmatched. The CDR3 sequence is 17 residues long.

V usage is TRBV28 and J usage is TRBJ1-3; D remains unclear. In germline, CDR1 is MDHEN, CDR2 SYDVKM. V shed 2 bases and J shed 6 bases, with 11 bases lying between them. The CDR3 loop spans 14 amino acids. The CDR3 is CASSLRGYENTIYF. CDR3 coding DNA: TGTGCCAGCAGTTTAAGAGGGTACGAAAACACCATATATTTT.

This chain links TRBV12-5 with TRBJ2-1; 16 nucleotides line up with TRBD2. The CDR3 sequence is 17 residues long. The trim removed 10 bases at V and 3 bases at J, leaving 9 bases unmatched. From germline, CDR1 is LGHNT and CDR2 FRNRAP. In nucleotides, the CDR3 is TGTGCTACGGTTGGGACTAGCGGGGGGGCTTTCTACAATGAGCAGTTCTTC. Protein sequence: CATVGTSGGAFYNEQFF.

V is TRBV3-1 (or the pseudogene TRBV3-2) and J is TRBJ2-7; 7 positions agree with TRBD2. With V trimmed by 3 bases and J by 2 bases, 7 bases remained unmatched. This CDR3 has 15 amino acids. Germline V gives CDR1 LGHDT, CDR2 YNNKEL (reference sequence). The CDR3 protein is CASSQPQAGTYEQYF. The CDR3 bases are TGTGCCAGCAGCCAGCCCCAAGCGGGGACCTACGAGCAGTACTTC.

This clone showed up just a few times. The rearrangement joins TRBV19 to TRBJ2-2; tentatively, D is TRBD1 or TRBD2 (6 bases each). CDR3 length: 16 residues. Germline CDR1 and CDR2: LNHDA and SQIVND (reference sequence). V lost 5 bases to trimming and J lost 1 base, with 14 bases between them. DNA for the CDR3: TGTGCCAGTAGTTACGGGGGCCGTTGGAACACCGGGGAGCTGTTTTTT. This encodes CASSYGGRWNTGELFF. Together with reference TRBV19 and TRBJ2-2, the CDR3 gives the full variable domain: DGGITQSPKYLFRKEGQNVTLSCEQNLNHDAMYWYRQDPGQGLRLIYYSQIVNDFQKGDIAEGYSVSREKKESFPLTVTSAQKNPTAFYLCASSYGGRWNTGELFFGEGSRLTVL.